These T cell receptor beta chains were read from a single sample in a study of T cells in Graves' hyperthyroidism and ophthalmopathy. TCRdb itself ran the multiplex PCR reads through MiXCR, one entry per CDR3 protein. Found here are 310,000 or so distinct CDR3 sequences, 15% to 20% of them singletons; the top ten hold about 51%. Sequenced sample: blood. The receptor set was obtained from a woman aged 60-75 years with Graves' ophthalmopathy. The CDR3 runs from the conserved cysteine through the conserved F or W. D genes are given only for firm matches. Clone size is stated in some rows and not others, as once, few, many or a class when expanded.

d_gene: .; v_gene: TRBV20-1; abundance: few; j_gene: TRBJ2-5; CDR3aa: CSARQDLGTQYF; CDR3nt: TGCAGTGCGCGCCAGGATTTGGGGACCCAGTACTTC
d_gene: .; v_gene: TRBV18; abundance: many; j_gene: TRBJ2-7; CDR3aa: CASSSKTTRYEQYF; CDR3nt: TGTGCCAGCTCATCAAAGACGACTCGTTACGAGCAGTACTTC
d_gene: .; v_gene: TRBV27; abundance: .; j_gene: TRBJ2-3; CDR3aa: CASSPLTEVTDTQYF; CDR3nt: TGTGCCAGCAGTCCTCTCACGGAAGTGACAGATACGCAGTATTTT
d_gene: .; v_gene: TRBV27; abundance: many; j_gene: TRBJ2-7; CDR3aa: CASSTRGRNIYEQYF; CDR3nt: TGTGCCAGCAGTACTCGCGGCAGAAATATTTACGAGCAGTACTTC
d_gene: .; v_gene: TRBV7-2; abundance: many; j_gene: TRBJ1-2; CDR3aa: CASSLDGNYGYTF; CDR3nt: TGTGCCAGCAGCTTAGACGGAAACTATGGCTACACCTTC
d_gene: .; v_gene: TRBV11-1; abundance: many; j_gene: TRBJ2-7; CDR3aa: CASSPKIRESPYEQYF; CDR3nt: TGTGCCAGCAGCCCAAAAATCCGGGAGAGCCCCTACGAGCAGTACTTC
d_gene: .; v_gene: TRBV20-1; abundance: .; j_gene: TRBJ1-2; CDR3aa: CSARDSPDGDYTF; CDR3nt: TGCAGTGCTAGAGACAGCCCCGATGGTGACTACACCTTC
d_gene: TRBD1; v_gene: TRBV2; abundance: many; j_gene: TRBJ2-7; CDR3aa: CASSGTGFYEQYF; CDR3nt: TGTGCCAGCAGCGGGACAGGCTTCTACGAGCAGTACTTC
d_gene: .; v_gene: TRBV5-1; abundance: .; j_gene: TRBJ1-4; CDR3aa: CASSLRGAGPEKLFF; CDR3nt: TGCGCCAGCAGCTTGAGGGGGGCAGGACCCGAAAAACTGTTTTTT
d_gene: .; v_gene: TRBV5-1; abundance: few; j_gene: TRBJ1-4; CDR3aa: CASSLQNQNEKLFF; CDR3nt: TGCGCCAGCAGCCTACAGAACCAAAATGAAAAACTGTTTTTT
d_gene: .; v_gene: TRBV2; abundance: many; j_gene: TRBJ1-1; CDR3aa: CASSDLTSTEAFF; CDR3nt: TGTGCCAGCAGTGATCTGACGTCGACTGAAGCTTTCTTT
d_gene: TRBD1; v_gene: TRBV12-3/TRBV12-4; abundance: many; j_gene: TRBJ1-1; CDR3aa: CASSHTGGSTEAFF; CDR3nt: TGTGCCAGCAGTCACACAGGGGGTAGTACTGAAGCTTTCTTT
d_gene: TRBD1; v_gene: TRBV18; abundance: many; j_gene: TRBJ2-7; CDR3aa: CASSPTIPGQGEQYF; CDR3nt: TGTGCCAGCTCACCTACTATACCGGGACAGGGCGAGCAGTACTTC
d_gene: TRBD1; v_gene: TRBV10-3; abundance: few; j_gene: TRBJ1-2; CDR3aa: CAISEPDRASAYGYTF; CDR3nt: TGTGCCATCAGTGAGCCTGACAGGGCCTCGGCTTATGGCTACACCTTC
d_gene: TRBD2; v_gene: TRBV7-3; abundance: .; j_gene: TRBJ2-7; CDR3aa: CASSLDRELAGVISYEQYF; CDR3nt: TGTGCCAGCAGCTTAGATCGTGAACTAGCGGGAGTAATTTCCTACGAGCAGTACTTC
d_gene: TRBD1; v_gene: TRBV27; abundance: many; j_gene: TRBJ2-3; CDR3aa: CASSLDRGRTDTQYF; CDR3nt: TGTGCCAGCAGTTTGGACAGGGGCCGCACAGATACGCAGTATTTT
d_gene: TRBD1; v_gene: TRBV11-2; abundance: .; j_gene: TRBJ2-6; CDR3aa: CASSSFRDRARGANVLTF; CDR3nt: TGTGCCAGCAGCTCCTTCCGGGACAGGGCTAGGGGGGCCAACGTCCTGACTTTC
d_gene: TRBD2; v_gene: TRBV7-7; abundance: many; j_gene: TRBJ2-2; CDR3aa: CASSALAGRDTGELFF; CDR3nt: TGTGCCAGCAGCGCCTTAGCGGGGCGGGACACCGGGGAGCTGTTTTTT
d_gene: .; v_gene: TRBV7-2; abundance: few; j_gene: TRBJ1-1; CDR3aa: CASSFRGGLNTEAFF; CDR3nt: TGTGCCAGCAGCTTTCGGGGGGGATTGAACACTGAAGCTTTCTTT
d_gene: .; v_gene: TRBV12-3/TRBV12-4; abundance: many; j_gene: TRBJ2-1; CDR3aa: CASSLGLPGLEQFF; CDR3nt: TGTGCCAGCAGTCTGGGACTCCCTGGCTTGGAGCAGTTCTTC
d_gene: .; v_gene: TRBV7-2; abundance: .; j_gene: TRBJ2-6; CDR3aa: CASSLDFSVLSGANVLTF; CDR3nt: TGTGCCAGCAGCTTAGACTTTTCGGTACTCTCTGGGGCCAACGTCCTGACTTTC
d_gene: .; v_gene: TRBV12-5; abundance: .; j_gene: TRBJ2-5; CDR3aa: CTSGLDGYTLRETQYF; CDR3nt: TGTACTAGTGGTTTGGACGGATATACCCTTCGGGAGACCCAGTACTTC
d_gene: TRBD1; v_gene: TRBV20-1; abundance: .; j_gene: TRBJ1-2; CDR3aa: CSAREATGGAGDGYTF; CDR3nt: TGCAGTGCTAGAGAGGCTACAGGGGGCGCGGGTGATGGCTACACCTTC
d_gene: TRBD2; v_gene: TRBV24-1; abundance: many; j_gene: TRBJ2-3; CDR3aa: CATGLAGALGRGTDTQYF; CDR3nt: TGTGCCACCGGTCTAGCGGGCGCCCTAGGAAGGGGCACAGATACGCAGTATTTT
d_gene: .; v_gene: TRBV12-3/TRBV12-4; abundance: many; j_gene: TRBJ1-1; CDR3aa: CASIPWGGLMNTEAFF; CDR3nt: TGTGCCAGCATCCCTTGGGGGGGGCTGATGAACACTGAAGCTTTCTTT
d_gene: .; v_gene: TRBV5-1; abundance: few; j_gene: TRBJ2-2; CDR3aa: CASSLLGGPNTGELFF; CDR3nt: TGCGCCAGCAGCTTGCTTGGGGGCCCGAACACCGGGGAGCTGTTTTTT